Presented here are 20 T cell receptor beta chains from one specimen sequenced in a study of T cells in Graves' hyperthyroidism and ophthalmopathy. TCR beta CDR3 sequences were amplified from RNA transcripts. First-round RT-PCR with HTBI primers amplified the TCR CDR3 region. TCRdb fed the multiplex PCR reads into MiXCR, producing one record per CDR3 protein. Of over 300,000 distinct CDR3 sequences in the sample, about 15% were seen once. The material sequenced was blood. The receptors originated from a woman aged 60-75 years with Graves' hyperthyroidism.

This clonotype was counted ten times or more. The chain links TRBV30 to TRBJ2-3, with D perhaps TRBD2 (6 bases). This CDR3 has 14 amino acids. The germline CDR1 and CDR2 sequences are GTSNPN and SVGIG (reference sequence). V was clipped by 2 bases and J by 2 bases, with 11 bases between them. In DNA, the CDR3 is TGTGCCTGGAGTCCGGGACTTCTCACAGATACGCAGTATTTT. Translation gives CAWSPGLLTDTQYF.

This clonotype was counted many times. Here the CDR3 DNA reads TGTGCCTGGAGTGTAGCGGGAGGCGCAGATACGCAGTATTTT. Protein: CAWSVAGGADTQYF. The chain employs TRBV30 and TRBJ2-3, with TRBD2 identical over 9 bases. This CDR3 is 14 amino acids long. V shed 0 bases and J 4 bases; nucleotides not matched to a gene: 2. Germline V gene lookup returns CDR1 GTSNPN and CDR2 SVGIG (reference sequence).

The chain joins TRBV30 to TRBJ2-7; D is unresolved. This CDR3 spans 14 amino acids. V lost 0 bases and J lost 3, with 12 bases in between. Germline V gives CDR1 GTSNPN, CDR2 SVGIG (reference sequence). CDR3 nucleotide sequence: TGTGCCTGGAGTGTACAGTCTTTCCGCTACGAGCAGTACTTC. Amino acid sequence: CAWSVQSFRYEQYF.

This sequence joins TRBV7-3 and TRBJ2-2; 11 bases match TRBD1. With V trimmed by 5 bases and J by 5 bases, 10 bases remained unmatched. The CDR3 extends over 17 amino acids. Germline V gene sequence: CDR1 SGHTA, CDR2 FQGTGA. CDR3 DNA: TGTGCCAGCAGCGAATCCCCGGGGGACAGGGGGACCGGGGAGCTGTTTTTT. Translated, it gives CASSESPGDRGTGELFF.

This clonotype came up a few times. The chain has TRBV3-1 and TRBJ2-1; maybe TRBD1 (6 bases). This CDR3 has 15 residues. The germline V gene encodes CDR1 LGHDT and CDR2 YNNKEL (reference sequence). The germline V and J ends were trimmed by 3 bases and 8 bases, with 17 bases remaining between them. The CDR3 DNA sequence: TGTGCCAGCAGCCACCAACAGGGCGGAGGTGATGAGCAGTTCTTC. Translating it yields CASSHQQGGGDEQFF.

This clonotype showed up many times. The chain has TRBV6-1 and TRBJ1-1; TRBD1 is a possible D gene (5 bases). Trimming pared 7 bases from V and 1 base from J, leaving 10 bases between. Per the germline V gene, CDR1 is MNHNS and CDR2 is SASEGT. CDR3 length: 13 residues. The CDR3 DNA is TGTGCCAGCACGAAGGGGACGAACACTGAAGCTTTCTTT. Amino acids: CASTKGTNTEAFF.

This clonotype was seen a few times. This rearrangement joins TRBV6-4 to TRBJ2-1, with 8 bases identical to TRBD2. This CDR3 has 20 residues. J was trimmed by 2 bases and V by 8 bases; bases with no gene match: 23. Germline V gene data show CDR1 as MRHNA and CDR2 as SNTAGT. CDR3 loop: CASLGGGSGSSNGTYNEQFF. In nucleotides, the CDR3 is TGTGCCAGCCTTGGCGGCGGGAGCGGGAGTAGCAATGGCACCTACAATGAGCAGTTCTTC.

The sample holds many counts of this clonotype. The rearrangement joins TRBV20-1 to TRBJ1-6, with TRBD1 as a possible D gene (6 bases). Germline V gene sequence: CDR1 DFQATT, CDR2 SNEGSKA (reference sequence). This CDR3 contains 15 residues. The V gene lost 2 bases and the J gene lost 7 bases, with 15 bases spanning the gap. CDR3 amino acids: CSARPTGHDNSPLHF. The DNA of the CDR3 is TGCAGTGCTAGACCTACGGGACATGACAATTCACCCCTCCACTTT.

This clonotype was seen ten or more times. This chain connects TRBV9 to TRBJ1-3, with a tentative D call TRBD1 (5 bases). The germline gives CDR1 SGDLS, CDR2 YYNGEE. CDR3 length: 15 residues. Trimming left V 0 bases short and J 1 base short, with 8 bases between. In nucleotides, the CDR3 is TGTGCCAGCAGCGTAGGAGGGACGTCTGGAAACACCATATATTTT. Its translation is CASSVGGTSGNTIYF.

The chain is built from TRBV10-2 and TRBJ2-1; D remains unclear. V was pared by 3 bases and J by 9 bases, with 15 bases between. Germline V CDR1 and CDR2: WSHSY, SAAADI. The CDR3 has 14 amino acids. DNA of the CDR3: TGCGCCAGCAGTGACGGTCGCGTCAGGCCTGAGCAGTTCTTC. Translated, it gives CASSDGRVRPEQFF.

This clonotype was recorded at least ten times. The V and J genes are TRBV2 and TRBJ1-1; 7 bases are a match to TRBD1. Looked up from germline, CDR1 is SNHLY and CDR2 is FYNNEI. The V gene end was trimmed by 6 bases and the J gene end by 5 bases; junction bases not matched to a gene: 9. The CDR3 is 14 residues long. CDR3 coding DNA: TGTGCCAGCAGCAGTAGACAGGGAGGGACTGAAGCTTTCTTT. Amino acid sequence: CASSSRQGGTEAFF.

This clonotype was observed at least ten times. V and J are TRBV20-1 and TRBJ2-5; 7 bases map to TRBD1. The CDR3 length is 14 residues. CDR1 is DFQATT, CDR2 SNEGSKA, per germline (reference sequence). The trim removed 6 bases at V and 5 bases at J, leaving 12 bases unmatched. The DNA for the CDR3 is TGCAGTGCCCCTCCCAGGGGGTGGGGCGAGACCCAGTACTTC. It encodes CSAPPRGWGETQYF.

This clonotype was detected only once. This rearrangement joins TRBV27 to TRBJ2-3; the D is unclear. V shed 3 bases and J shed 5 bases, with 18 bases lying between them. The CDR3 contains 16 residues. Per germline, CDR1 MNHEY and CDR2 SMNVEV (reference sequence). The CDR3 here is CASSFLGLGRRDTQYF. DNA for the CDR3: TGTGCCAGCAGTTTTTTGGGGTTAGGCAGGAGAGATACGCAGTATTTT.

Ten or more counts support this clonotype. The chain has TRBV12-3 or TRBV12-4 and TRBJ2-3; the match to TRBD2 covers 9 bases. Trimming removed 6 bases from V and 0 bases from J; junction bases left unmatched: 4. This CDR3 contains 15 residues. CDR3 sequence (DNA): TGTGCCAGCAGCAGACTAGCGGCTAGCACAGATACGCAGTATTTT. Translated, it gives CASSRLAASTDTQYF.

Remarks on this clonotype: One end of the junction does not line up with germline, which may come from a read error. J is TRBJ2-5 and V is TRBV7-2, with TRBD1 identical over 10 bases. Per germline, CDR1 SGHTA and CDR2 FQGNSA. The CDR3 is 15 residues long. CDR3 DNA: TGCGCCAGCAGCCGCGGGACAGGGGATACGAAGACCCAGTACTTC. This sequence encodes CASSRGTGDTKTQYF.

This clonotype was seen repeatedly, ten times or more. The rearrangement uses TRBV11-2 and TRBJ2-7, with 7 bases identical to TRBD2. This CDR3 spans 14 amino acids. V dropped 1 base and J dropped 4; count of bases not matched to a gene: 4. Germline CDR1 and CDR2: SGHAT and FQNNGV. The DNA of the CDR3 is TGTGCCAGCAGCTTAGTGGGGGGGGTATACGAGCAGTACTTC. Its translation is CASSLVGGVYEQYF.

The V and J genes are TRBV12-3 or TRBV12-4 and TRBJ2-5; 11 nucleotides line up with TRBD2. The CDR3 loop spans 14 amino acids. V gave up 8 bases and J gave up 2 bases; unmatched junction bases: 4. The CDR3 is CASRLAGIQETQYF. CDR3 bases: TGTGCCAGCCGACTAGCGGGGATACAAGAGACCCAGTACTTC.

There are many counts of this clonotype. V is TRBV5-1 and J is TRBJ2-7; D unclear. This CDR3 has 14 amino acids. Per germline, CDR1 SGHRS and CDR2 YFSETQ. Deletions cut 0 bases from V and 2 bases from J, with 9 bases between. CDR3: CASSLAADPYEQYF. DNA for the CDR3: TGCGCCAGCAGCTTGGCGGCAGACCCCTACGAGCAGTACTTC. The complete variable domain, with remaining parts taken from reference TRBV5-1 and TRBJ2-7, reads KAGVTQTPRYLIKTRGQQVTLSCSPISGHRSVSWYQQTPGQGLQFLFEYFSETQRNKGNFPGRFSGRQFSNSRSEMNVSTLELGDSALYLCASSLAADPYEQYFGPGTRLTVT.

This chain joins TRBV29-1 and TRBJ1-1; D ambiguous. The germline V gene encodes CDR1 SQVTM and CDR2 ANQGSEA. This CDR3 has 13 residues. V lost 8 bases to trimming and J lost 0 bases, with 13 bases between them. The CDR3 DNA reads as TGCAGCTCATCGCAGGCGGTGAACACTGAAGCTTTCTTT. This sequence encodes CSSSQAVNTEAFF. Complete variable domain (other parts from reference TRBV29-1 and TRBJ1-1): SAVISQKPSRDICQRGTSLTIQCQVDSQVTMMFWYRQQPGQSLTLIATANQGSEATYESGFVIDKFPISRPNLTFSTLTVSNMSPEDSSIYLCSSSQAVNTEAFFGQGTRLTVV.

The chain links TRBV4-1 to TRBJ1-1; 9 bases align to TRBD1. Per the germline V gene, CDR1 is MGHRA and CDR2 is YSYEKL. The V segment lost 5 bases and the J segment 8 bases; nucleotides outside the gene matches: 9. The CDR3 totals 14 residues. Written as DNA, the CDR3 is TGCGCCAGCAGCGAAACAGGGGGCGCATTAGAAGCTTTCTTT. Translation: CASSETGGALEAFF.